The 12 T cell receptor beta chains presented below share a single source sample, sequenced in a study of blood T cell repertoires in COVID-19. Sequencing used immunoSEQ multiplex PCR; TCRdb keeps in-frame clones, though not all of them. The sample includes approximately 93,000 clones, about three quarters of them seen just once. The sample was peripheral blood. The receptor set was obtained from a woman older than 75 with acute or convalescent COVID-19.

The CDR3 DNA reads as TGTGCCATCAGCCCCCCCTTGGCAGGGGGCTTGAACGAGCAGTACTTC. Protein sequence: CAISPPLAGGLNEQYF. V is TRBV10-3 and J is TRBJ2-7, with 8 bases identical to TRBD1. Germline values: CDR1 ENHRY, CDR2 SYGVKD. The CDR3 length is 16 residues. The junction had 15 bases not matched to a gene; V was cut back by 6 bases and J by 5 bases.

J is TRBJ1-4 and V is TRBV15; 7 positions agree with TRBD1. The CDR3 is made up of 16 amino acids. Germline values: CDR1 LNHNV, CDR2 YYDKDF (reference sequence). V shed 3 bases, J shed 5 bases, and the junction held 9 bases outside the gene matches. In DNA, the CDR3 is TGTGCCACCAGCAGGCACAGGGGTAGGGGGAATGAAAAACTGTTTTTT. This translates into CATSRHRGRGNEKLFF. The full variable domain, rest sourced from reference TRBV15 and TRBJ1-4, is DAMVIQNPRYQVTQFGKPVTLSCSQTLNHNVMYWYQQKSSQAPKLLFHYYDKDFNNEADTPDNFQSRRPNTSFCFLDIRSPGLGDTAMYLCATSRHRGRGNEKLFFGSGTQLSVL.

CDR3 sequence reads: CASSWAFDRGMKTQYF. The CDR3 DNA reads as TGTGCCAGCAGTTGGGCCTTTGACAGGGGGATGAAGACCCAGTACTTC. This chain links TRBV27 with TRBJ2-5; the match to TRBD1 covers 9 bases. Trimming at V came to 4 bases and at J to 6 bases, leaving 12 bases not matched to a gene. This CDR3 region has 16 residues. Germline CDR1 reads MNHEY; CDR2 reads SMNVEV (reference sequence).

The rearrangement joins TRBV3-1 (or the pseudogene TRBV3-2) to TRBJ1-1; D remains ambiguous. Trimming removed 1 base at V and 5 bases at J, with 11 bases between. The CDR3 runs 14 residues. CDR1 and CDR2 (germline): LGHDT, YNNKEL (reference sequence). The CDR3: CASSQVGGRTEAFF. DNA of the CDR3: TGTGCCAGCAGCCAAGTAGGTGGGAGAACTGAAGCTTTCTTT.

The gene calls are TRBV4-3 and TRBJ1-2; D not resolved. Germline-derived CDR1 and CDR2 are LGHNA and YSLEER. V lost 4 bases to trimming and J lost 4 bases, with 16 bases between them. CDR3 length equals 15 residues. This CDR3 reads CASSPGSDASYGYTF. CDR3 nucleotides: TGCGCCAGCAGCCCGGGTTCAGACGCCTCCTATGGCTACACCTTC.

The chain couples TRBV7-2 to TRBJ2-3; D ambiguous. Per germline, CDR1 SGHTA and CDR2 FQGNSA. Trimming shortened V by 1 base and J by 2 bases, and 16 bases separated the two germline ends. The CDR3 runs 17 residues. Written as DNA, the CDR3 is TGTGCCAGCAGCTTAGGGTACCCTCCCTACTCCACAGATACGCAGTATTTT. Translated, it gives CASSLGYPPYSTDTQYF.

This clone showed up just a few times. The chain recombines TRBV19 with TRBJ2-1, with 11 bases that match TRBD2. The CDR3 is 18 residues long. V gave up 2 bases and J gave up 0 bases; unmatched junction bases: 6. Germline V gene lookup returns CDR1 LNHDA and CDR2 SQIVND (reference sequence). The CDR3 reads CASSIRTSGWSSYNEQFF. CDR3 bases: TGTGCCAGTAGTATACGGACTAGCGGGTGGAGCTCCTACAATGAGCAGTTCTTC.

This clone was detected once. V is TRBV19 and J is TRBJ1-3, with 8 positions matching TRBD1. This CDR3 spans 14 amino acids. V lost 3 bases and J lost 5; bases outside the gene matches: 3. Germline values: CDR1 LNHDA, CDR2 SQIVND (reference sequence). The chain's CDR3 is CASSIDRGRNTIYF. DNA of the CDR3: TGTGCCAGTAGTATTGACAGGGGCCGAAACACCATATATTTT.

This chain joins TRBV18 and TRBJ2-3, with 11 positions matching TRBD2. This CDR3 spans 16 amino acids. V dropped 3 bases and J dropped 4; count of bases not matched to a gene: 6. Germline loops: CDR1 KGHSH, CDR2 LQKENI. The CDR3 region has the DNA TGTGCCAGCTCACCTCTTAGCGGGGGGGCGGCAGATACGCAGTATTTT. As protein: CASSPLSGGAADTQYF.

V and J are TRBV9 and TRBJ2-7; perhaps TRBD2 as D (6 bases). CDR1 is SGDLS and CDR2 is YYNGEE in the germline V gene. V lost 0 bases, J lost 0 bases, and 10 bases lay in between. CDR3 length: 15 amino acids. The CDR3 DNA reads TGTGCCAGCAGCGTAGGGATAGCGGCCTCCTACGAGCAGTACTTC. It yields the protein CASSVGIAASYEQYF. Full variable domain (rest looked up from reference TRBV9 and TRBJ2-7): DSGVTQTPKHLITATGQRVTLRCSPRSGDLSVYWYQQSLDQGLQFLIQYYNGEERAKGNILERFSAQQFPDLHSELNLSSLELGDSALYFCASSVGIAASYEQYFGPGTRLTVT.

The CDR3, as DNA: TGTGCCAGCAGCTTGGTGGCAGGAAACACCATATATTTT. As protein: CASSLVAGNTIYF. The chain joins TRBV5-6 to TRBJ1-3; D is ambiguous. CDR3 length equals 13 residues. Trimming removed 0 bases at V and 4 bases at J, with 5 bases between. CDR1 and CDR2 from the germline V gene are SGHDT and YYEEEE.

The chain uses TRBV11-2 and TRBJ2-5, with 8 bases matching TRBD1. Germline V gene sequence: CDR1 SGHAT, CDR2 FQNNGV. The trim removed 0 bases at V and 5 bases at J, leaving 2 bases unmatched. The CDR3 extends over 14 amino acids. The CDR3 spells CASSLDRGPETQYF. As DNA, the CDR3 is TGTGCCAGCAGCTTAGACAGGGGGCCGGAGACCCAGTACTTC.